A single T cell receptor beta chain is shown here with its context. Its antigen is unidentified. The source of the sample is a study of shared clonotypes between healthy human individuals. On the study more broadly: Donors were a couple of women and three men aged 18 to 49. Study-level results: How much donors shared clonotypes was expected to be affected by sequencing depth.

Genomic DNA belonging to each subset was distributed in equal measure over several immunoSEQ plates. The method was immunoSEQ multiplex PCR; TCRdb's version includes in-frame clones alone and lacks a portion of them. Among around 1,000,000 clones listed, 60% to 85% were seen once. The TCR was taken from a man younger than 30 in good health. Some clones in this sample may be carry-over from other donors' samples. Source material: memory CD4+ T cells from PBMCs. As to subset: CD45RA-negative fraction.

In nucleotides, the CDR3 is TGTGCCAGCAGACGACTGCGCCATAGCAATCAGCCCCAGCATTTT. Translation gives CASRRLRHSNQPQHF. The gene calls are TRBV6-5 and TRBJ1-5; D unresolved. V gave up 6 bases and J gave up 0 bases, with 12 bases separating them. The CDR3 covers 15 residues. Germline V gene data show CDR1 as MNHEY and CDR2 as SVGAGI.